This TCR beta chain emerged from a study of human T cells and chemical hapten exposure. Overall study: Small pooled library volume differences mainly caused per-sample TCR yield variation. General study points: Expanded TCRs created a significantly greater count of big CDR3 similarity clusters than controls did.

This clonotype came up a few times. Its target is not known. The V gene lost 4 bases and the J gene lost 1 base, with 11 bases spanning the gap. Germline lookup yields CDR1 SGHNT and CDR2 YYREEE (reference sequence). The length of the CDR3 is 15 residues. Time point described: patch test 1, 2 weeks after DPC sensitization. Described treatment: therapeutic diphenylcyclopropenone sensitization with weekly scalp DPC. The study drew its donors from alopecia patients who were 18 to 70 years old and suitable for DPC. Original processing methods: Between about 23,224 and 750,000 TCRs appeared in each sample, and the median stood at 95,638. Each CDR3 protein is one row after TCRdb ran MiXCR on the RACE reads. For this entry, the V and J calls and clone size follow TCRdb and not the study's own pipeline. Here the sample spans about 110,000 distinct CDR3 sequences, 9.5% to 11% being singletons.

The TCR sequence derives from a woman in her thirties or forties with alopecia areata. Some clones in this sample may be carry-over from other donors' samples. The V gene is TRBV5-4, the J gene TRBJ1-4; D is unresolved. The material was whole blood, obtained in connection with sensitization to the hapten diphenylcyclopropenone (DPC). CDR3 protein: CASSPATGTNEKLFF. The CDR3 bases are TGTGCCAGCAGCCCGGCCACGGGAACTAATGAAAAACTGTTTTTT. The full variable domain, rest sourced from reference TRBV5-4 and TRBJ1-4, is ETGVTQSPTHLIKTRGQQVTLRCSSQSGHNTVSWYQQALGQGPQFIFQYYREEENGRGNFPPRFSGLQFPNYSSELNVNALELDDSALYLCASSPATGTNEKLFFGSGTQLSVL.